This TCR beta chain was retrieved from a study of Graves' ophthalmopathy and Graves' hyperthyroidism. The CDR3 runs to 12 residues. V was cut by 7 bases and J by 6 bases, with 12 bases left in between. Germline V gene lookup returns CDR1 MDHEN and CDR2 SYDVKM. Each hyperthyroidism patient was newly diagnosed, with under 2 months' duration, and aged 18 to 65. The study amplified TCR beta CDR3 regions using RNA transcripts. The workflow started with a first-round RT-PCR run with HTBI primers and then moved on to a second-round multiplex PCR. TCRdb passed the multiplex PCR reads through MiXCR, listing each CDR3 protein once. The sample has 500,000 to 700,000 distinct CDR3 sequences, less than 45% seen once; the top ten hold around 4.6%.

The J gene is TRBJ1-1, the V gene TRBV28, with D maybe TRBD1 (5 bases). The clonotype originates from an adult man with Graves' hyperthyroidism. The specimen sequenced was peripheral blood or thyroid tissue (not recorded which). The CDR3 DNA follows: TGTGCCAGCACGGGGCCTCTTCCTGAAGCTTTCTTT. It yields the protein CASTGPLPEAFF.